Below, 30 T cell receptor beta chains from the same sample are listed, as sequenced in a study of blood T cell repertoires in COVID-19. Using immunoSEQ multiplex PCR, the repertoire was profiled, and TCRdb retains in-frame clones only, with some absent. This table has around 300,000 clones, roughly 88% appearing once. Input material: peripheral blood. Every receptor here comes from a man in his late teens or twenties with active or convalescent COVID-19.

V gene TRBV3-1 (or the pseudogene TRBV3-2) combines with J gene TRBJ2-3; no clear D. Per germline, CDR1 LGHDT and CDR2 YNNKEL (reference sequence). The CDR3 covers 13 residues. V lost 1 base, J lost 4 bases, and 6 bases lay in between. The CDR3 DNA is TGTGCCAGCAGCCAAGTCCCTCCAGATACGCAGTATTTT. Encoded protein: CASSQVPPDTQYF.

Only one count was recorded for this clone. The J gene is TRBJ1-6, the V gene TRBV11-2, with TRBD1 matching over 10 bases. Germline V gene data show CDR1 as SGHAT and CDR2 as FQNNGV. This CDR3 contains 15 residues. After removal of 4 bases from V and 7 bases from J, the junction contained 4 bases not matched to a gene. CDR3: CASSSGTGANSPLHF. In DNA, the CDR3 is TGTGCCAGCAGCTCCGGGACAGGGGCAAATTCACCCCTCCACTTT.

This clone was seen a handful of times. This sequence joins TRBV5-4 and TRBJ1-1; 10 bases are shared with TRBD1. The germline CDR1 and CDR2 sequences are SGHNT and YYREEE (reference sequence). The length of the CDR3 is 17 residues. The J segment lost 5 bases and the V segment lost 2 bases, leaving 12 bases of the junction unmatched. This chain's CDR3 is CASSFGPGQGRRTEAFF. DNA of the CDR3: TGTGCCAGCAGCTTTGGACCGGGACAGGGGCGCCGTACTGAAGCTTTCTTT.

The chain employs TRBV6-5 and TRBJ2-3; the D gene is possibly TRBD2 (6 bases). This CDR3 is built from 14 residues. From germline, CDR1 is MNHEY and CDR2 SVGAGI. V lost 2 bases and J lost 2, with 8 bases in between. DNA of the CDR3: TGTGCCAGCAGTTACGCGGGGACCACAGATACGCAGTATTTT. Encoded protein: CASSYAGTTDTQYF.

The chain links TRBV27 to TRBJ2-2, with 7 bases aligning to TRBD2. The germline V gene encodes CDR1 MNHEY and CDR2 SMNVEV (reference sequence). The CDR3 is made up of 16 amino acids. With 6 bases clipped from V and 0 bases from J, the junction kept 7 bases outside the gene matches. CDR3: CASRPGGRANTGELFF. In DNA, the CDR3 is TGTGCCAGCAGGCCGGGAGGCAGAGCGAACACCGGGGAGCTGTTTTTT.

This clone has a handful of counts. The V and J genes are TRBV6-5 and TRBJ2-5; 14 nucleotides line up with TRBD2. The V and J ends lost 7 bases and 4 bases, in that order; junction bases with no gene match: 5. In germline, CDR1 is MNHEY, CDR2 SVGAGI. This CDR3 has 15 amino acids. This CDR3 reads CASTTTSGGAETQYF. CDR3 sequence (DNA): TGTGCCAGCACTACGACTAGCGGGGGGGCAGAGACCCAGTACTTC.

This rearrangement joins TRBV12-3 or TRBV12-4 to TRBJ1-2; weak D call: TRBD1 (6 bases). The CDR3 consists of 13 residues. The V gene lost 5 bases and the J gene lost 1 base, with 8 bases spanning the gap. The CDR3 spells CASSRGGNYGYTF. CDR3 DNA sequence: TGTGCCAGCAGTAGGGGGGGTAACTATGGCTACACCTTC.

The chain uses TRBV19 and TRBJ2-5; the match to TRBD1 covers 8 bases. Germline V gene sequence: CDR1 LNHDA, CDR2 SQIVND (reference sequence). The CDR3 runs to 19 residues. V shed 6 bases and J 2 bases; nucleotides not matched to a gene: 20. The CDR3 loop reads CASSPPDRGQPPLQETQYF. The CDR3 region has the DNA TGTGCCAGTAGCCCCCCCGACAGGGGACAACCACCCTTACAAGAGACCCAGTACTTC.

V gene TRBV7-9 combines with J gene TRBJ1-3, with 7 bases fitting TRBD1. CDR1 SEHNR and CDR2 FQNEAQ come from the germline V gene (reference sequence). The CDR3 length is 18 residues. V lost 4 bases, J lost 4 bases, and 16 bases stayed unmatched. CDR3 bases: TGTGCCAGCAGCTCGACCGTAAACAGGGCAGGGGGAGGAAACACCATATATTTT. This sequence encodes CASSSTVNRAGGGNTIYF.

In its sample, this clone was seen many times. The chain carries TRBV7-9 and TRBJ2-2; a weak D match, TRBD1 (6 bases). The CDR3 has 15 amino acids. Germline CDR1 SEHNR, CDR2 FQNEAQ (reference sequence). V was pared by 2 bases and J by 6 bases, with 13 bases between. CDR3 sequence (DNA): TGTGCCAGCAGCTTACTCTCAGGGGTAGCCGGGGAGCTGTTTTTT. Protein product: CASSLLSGVAGELFF. The full variable domain, with the rest looked up from reference TRBV7-9 and TRBJ2-2, is DTGVSQNPRHKITKRGQNVTFRCDPISEHNRLYWYRQTLGQGPEFLTYFQNEAQLEKSRLLSDRFSAERPKGSFSTLEIQRTEQGDSAMYLCASSLLSGVAGELFFGEGSRLTVL.

The chain recombines TRBV3-1 (or the pseudogene TRBV3-2) with TRBJ1-2; maybe TRBD1 (6 bases). This CDR3 spans 18 amino acids. The germline V gene has CDR1 LGHDT and CDR2 YNNKEL (reference sequence). With 1 base removed from V and 3 bases from J, the gap between germline ends came to 21 bases. The CDR3 sequence is CASSQVDRGDYKDYGYTF. CDR3 nucleotide sequence: TGTGCCAGCAGCCAAGTGGATAGGGGGGACTACAAGGACTATGGCTACACCTTC.

J is TRBJ1-4 and V is TRBV3-1 (or the pseudogene TRBV3-2); D is unresolved. V was trimmed by 2 bases and J by 0 bases, leaving 7 bases between them. CDR3 length: 15 residues. Germline assignment: CDR1 LGHDT and CDR2 YNNKEL (reference sequence). The CDR3 region is CASSQIVTTNEKLFF. The DNA for the CDR3 is TGTGCCAGCAGCCAAATTGTCACAACTAATGAAAAACTGTTTTTT.

V is TRBV7-2 and J is TRBJ2-1, with a tentative D call TRBD2 (7 bases). The germline gives CDR1 SGHTA, CDR2 FQGNSA. V lost 0 bases and J lost 8, with 14 bases in between. The CDR3 runs to 15 residues. The CDR3 bases are TGTGCCAGCAGCTTAGCGGTGGGGGGGCACCATGAGCAGTTCTTC. It yields the protein CASSLAVGGHHEQFF.

The rearrangement links TRBV7-6 to TRBJ1-5; TRBD1 matches at 9 bases. V was pared by 4 bases and J by 0 bases, with 7 bases of the junction left unmatched. The length of the CDR3 is 17 residues. The germline V gene has CDR1 SGHVS and CDR2 FNYEAQ. The CDR3 DNA follows: TGTGCCAGCAGCTACGGACAGGGGCTGTCTAGCAATCAGCCCCAGCATTTT. Translated, it gives CASSYGQGLSSNQPQHF.

The chain employs TRBV6-8 and TRBJ2-7; TRBD1 is a possible D gene (5 bases). The CDR3 length is 12 residues. The V end was cut by 5 bases, the J end by 3 bases, with 8 bases between. In germline, CDR1 is MNHGY, CDR2 SAAAGT. CDR3 coding DNA: TGTGCCAGCAGTAAGACAGACTACGAGCAGTACTTC. Its protein product is CASSKTDYEQYF.

This rearrangement joins TRBV9 to TRBJ1-1; 7 nucleotides align to TRBD1. The CDR3 consists of 14 residues. Germline CDR1 SGDLS, CDR2 YYNGEE. The trim removed 4 bases at V and 11 bases at J, leaving 14 bases unmatched. The CDR3: CASSPQTGIGAAFF. Written as DNA, the CDR3 is TGTGCCAGCAGCCCCCAGACAGGGATAGGGGCGGCTTTCTTT.

The genes are TRBV29-1 and TRBJ2-7; 7 nucleotides align to TRBD1. V gave up 6 bases and J gave up 3 bases; unmatched junction bases: 8. Germline loops: CDR1 SQVTM, CDR2 ANQGSEA. The CDR3 totals 13 residues. The CDR3 loop reads CSVGQSEVYEQYF. The CDR3 coding sequence is TGCAGCGTGGGACAGAGCGAAGTCTACGAGCAGTACTTC.

The chain uses TRBV5-4 and TRBJ1-2; tentative D call: TRBD1 (6 bases). The ends were cut back, 3 bases at V and 7 bases at J, with 19 bases in the middle. CDR1 and CDR2 from the germline V gene are SGHNT and YYREEE (reference sequence). CDR3 length: 15 amino acids. The CDR3 DNA sequence: TGTGCCAGCAGCTGGGGGCAAGGGGGAAGTGGTGGCTACACCTTC. This translates into CASSWGQGGSGGYTF.

This chain joins TRBV20-1 and TRBJ2-7; 10 bases match TRBD2. CDR1 and CDR2 (germline): DFQATT, SNEGSKA (reference sequence). This CDR3 region has 15 residues. With 3 bases clipped from V and 2 bases from J, the junction kept 7 bases outside the gene matches. CDR3 DNA sequence: TGCAGTGCTAGTCCTAGCGGGGGCGAGACCTACGAGCAGTACTTC. Translating it yields CSASPSGGETYEQYF.

V usage is TRBV15 and J usage is TRBJ2-5; 13 nucleotides match TRBD2. The V and J ends lost 1 base and 2 bases, in that order; junction bases with no gene match: 7. Germline V gives CDR1 LNHNV, CDR2 YYDKDF (reference sequence). The CDR3 covers 18 residues. The DNA for the CDR3 is TGTGCCACCAGCAGAGGGGCACAGGGACTAGCGGGGCAAGAGACCCAGTACTTC. Its protein is CATSRGAQGLAGQETQYF.

The chain couples TRBV6-5 to TRBJ1-1; 7 bases agree with TRBD1. V shed 6 bases and J 4 bases; nucleotides not matched to a gene: 5. CDR1 and CDR2 (germline): MNHEY, SVGAGI. This CDR3 comprises 13 residues. Here the CDR3 DNA reads TGTGCCAGCAGCCGGGACAGCGGCACTGAAGCTTTCTTT. Its translation: CASSRDSGTEAFF.

The V gene is TRBV1, the J gene TRBJ2-5; TRBD1 is the table's D call, not checked against the DNA. TRBV1 is shown as a pseudogene. The CDR3 loop spans 16 amino acids. DNA of the CDR3: TGCACCAGCAGCCAACCCCTGGCCACAGCTCAAGAGACCCAGTACTTC. It translates to CTSSQPLATAQETQYF.

The chain has TRBV6-2 or TRBV6-3 and TRBJ1-5; the match to TRBD1 covers 12 bases. The CDR3 runs 19 residues. V dropped 5 bases and J dropped 1; count of bases not matched to a gene: 12. Per germline, CDR1 MNHEY and CDR2 SVGEGT. In nucleotides, the CDR3 is TGTGCCAGCAGTAGGAGGCCGGGACAGGGGGCGAAGAGCAATCAGCCCCAGCATTTT. Amino acids: CASSRRPGQGAKSNQPQHF.

The V and J genes are TRBV2 and TRBJ2-5; D is unresolved. Germline V gene data show CDR1 as SNHLY and CDR2 as FYNNEI. The CDR3 spans 14 residues. Trimming cost V 7 bases and J 4 bases, with 16 bases left between them. The CDR3 bases are TGTGCCAGCAACCACGAACCGAGATCAGAGACCCAGTACTTC. Its protein product is CASNHEPRSETQYF. Filled out from reference TRBV2 and TRBJ2-5, the complete variable domain reads EPEVTQTPSHQVTQMGQEVILRCVPISNHLYFYWYRQILGQKVEFLVSFYNNEISEKSEIFDDQFSVERPDGSNFTLKIRSTKLEDSAMYFCASNHEPRSETQYFGPGTRLLVL.

The chain combines TRBV24-1 with TRBJ2-5, with 12 bases aligning to TRBD1. The CDR3 has 17 amino acids. Germline loops: CDR1 KGHDR, CDR2 SFDVKD. V lost 4 bases, J lost 5 bases, and 10 bases stayed unmatched. The CDR3 sequence: CATSEGPGQGAGETQYF. The CDR3 DNA is TGTGCCACCAGTGAGGGACCGGGACAGGGGGCGGGGGAGACCCAGTACTTC.

This rearrangement joins TRBV19 to TRBJ1-5, with 7 bases identical to TRBD1. The germline gives CDR1 LNHDA, CDR2 SQIVND (reference sequence). The CDR3 is 15 amino acids. Trimming cost V 5 bases and J 2 bases; bases outside gene matches: 6. The CDR3: CASSEGQLGNQPQHF. CDR3 coding DNA: TGTGCCAGTAGTGAGGGACAGTTAGGCAATCAGCCCCAGCATTTT.

This clone was picked up one time. In DNA, the CDR3 is TGTGCCAGCAGTCGGGACAGGGACACTGAAGCTTTCTTT. This gives the protein CASSRDRDTEAFF. J is TRBJ1-1 and V is TRBV5-5; the match to TRBD1 covers 9 bases. CDR1 is SGHKS and CDR2 is YYEKEE in the germline V gene (reference sequence). V dropped 5 bases and J dropped 3; count of bases not matched to a gene: 2. The CDR3 totals 13 residues.

V is TRBV5-5 and J is TRBJ2-7; 8 nucleotides align to TRBD1. Losses at the gene ends were 3 bases for V and 2 bases for J; bases not matched to a gene: 7. Germline V CDR1 and CDR2: SGHKS, YYEKEE (reference sequence). The CDR3 sequence is 15 residues long. The CDR3 DNA is TGTGCCAGCAGCTCTCGACAGGGGATAGCCTACGAGCAGTACTTC. It specifies CASSSRQGIAYEQYF.

The chain links TRBV11-2 to TRBJ1-6, with 7 nucleotides matching TRBD1. Looked up from germline, CDR1 is SGHAT and CDR2 is FQNNGV. There are 17 residues in the CDR3. The junction had 8 bases not matched to a gene; V was cut back by 5 bases and J by 1 base. As DNA, the CDR3 is TGTGCCAGCAGCCCCACACAGGGGACGTCCTATAATTCACCCCTCCACTTT. Translating gives CASSPTQGTSYNSPLHF.

V usage is TRBV16 and J usage is TRBJ1-2; TRBD1 might be the D (6 bases). CDR1 is KGHSY, CDR2 FQNENV, per germline. The ends were cut back, 1 base at V and 0 bases at J, with 15 bases in the middle. The CDR3 runs to 17 residues. CDR3 in amino acids: CASSQYREAHSNYGYTF. CDR3 coding DNA: TGTGCCAGCAGCCAATACAGGGAAGCCCATTCTAACTATGGCTACACCTTC.